Shown below are 28 T cell receptor beta chains from a single sample sequenced in a study of neurological immune-mediated disorders (dated by TCRdb to the late 2010s). Libraries were prepared through 5' RACE. TCRdb shows the sequencer as Illumina HiSeq 2500. TCRdb's own reprocessing of the public reads used fastp at Q25 and MiXCR and kept productive beta chains. One record per CDR3 amino acid sequence lists the most common genes and DNA. The sample data list some 38,000 distinct CDR3 sequences, and around 4% of these were observed just once. The ten largest clones add up to roughly 2% of the sample. The sample consisted of PBMCs. The receptors originated from a man aged 30-40 years with multiple sclerosis.

This clonotype came up many times. The chain links TRBV27 to TRBJ1-2, with TRBD1 identical over 10 bases. Germline lookup yields CDR1 MNHEY and CDR2 SMNVEV (reference sequence). The junction had 11 bases not matched to a gene; V was cut back by 5 bases and J by 5 bases. The CDR3 is 16 residues long. The CDR3 coding sequence is TGTGCCAGCAGTCACCGACAGGGGGCGTATTCTTATGGCTACACCTTC. Its protein product is CASSHRQGAYSYGYTF.

This clonotype was recorded at least ten times. V and J are TRBV7-2 and TRBJ1-2; 7 bases align to TRBD1. V gave up 4 bases and J gave up 7 bases; unmatched junction bases: 6. This CDR3 is 13 amino acids long. The germline CDR1 and CDR2 sequences are SGHTA and FQGNSA. For the CDR3, the DNA is TGTGCCAGCAGCTCTGCAGGGGGAAGTGGCTACACCTTC. Translation gives CASSSAGGSGYTF.

This clonotype showed up many times. In nucleotides, the CDR3 is TGCGCCAGCAGCCAAGATTTAAGGGGGCAGGCTGGAAACACCATATATTTT. Protein: CASSQDLRGQAGNTIYF. The chain uses TRBV4-3 and TRBJ1-3; 7 positions agree with TRBD1. The ends lost 0 bases at V and 2 bases at J; junction bases unmatched: 7. The CDR3 consists of 17 residues. Germline V lookup: CDR1 LGHNA, CDR2 YSLEER.

Only a few counts were recorded for this clonotype. The chain is built from TRBV6-5 and TRBJ2-1, with D perhaps TRBD2 (6 bases). The germline CDR1 and CDR2 sequences are MNHEY and SVGAGI. This CDR3 has 16 amino acids. Trimming stripped 6 bases from V and 0 bases from J, with 15 bases between. CDR3 in amino acids: CASRYDPGSSYNEQFF. The CDR3 coding sequence is TGTGCCAGCAGATACGACCCCGGGAGCTCCTACAATGAGCAGTTCTTC.

This clonotype was picked up many times. The rearrangement links TRBV20-1 to TRBJ2-7, with TRBD2 matching over 8 bases. The germline gives CDR1 DFQATT, CDR2 SNEGSKA (reference sequence). There are 13 residues in the CDR3. V shed 6 bases, J shed 9 bases, and the junction held 13 bases outside the gene matches. The CDR3 spells CSAGDGGERAQYF. CDR3 nucleotide sequence: TGCAGTGCCGGGGACGGGGGGGAACGAGCGCAGTACTTC.

This clonotype was observed many times. The chain has TRBV10-3 and TRBJ1-2; D gene unclear. The CDR3 sequence is 16 residues long. With 2 bases removed from V and 4 bases from J, the gap between germline ends came to 17 bases. Germline V gene lookup returns CDR1 ENHRY and CDR2 SYGVKD. CDR3 protein: CAISEPGGQSGYGYTF. CDR3 DNA: TGTGCCATCAGTGAGCCGGGAGGCCAGTCTGGCTATGGCTACACCTTC.

This clonotype appeared many times. This chain uses TRBV6-5 with TRBJ2-5, with a weak D call TRBD1 (5 bases). The CDR3 runs to 14 residues. Looked up from germline, CDR1 is MNHEY and CDR2 is SVGAGI. Trimming shortened V by 6 bases and J by 1 base, and 12 bases separated the two germline ends. The CDR3 here is CASSLGRPQETQYF. In DNA, the CDR3 is TGTGCCAGCAGCCTGGGGCGTCCCCAAGAGACCCAGTACTTC.

The sample holds many counts of this clonotype. This chain joins TRBV20-1 and TRBJ2-1; the D gene is possibly TRBD1 (5 bases). V was shortened by 0 bases and J by 5 bases, with 17 bases between the two germline ends. The CDR3 loop spans 16 amino acids. Germline CDR1 and CDR2: DFQATT and SNEGSKA (reference sequence). The CDR3 is CSARDWWARGNNEQFF. CDR3 bases: TGCAGTGCTAGAGATTGGTGGGCTAGGGGTAACAATGAGCAGTTCTTC.

This clonotype is medium-sized within its sample. This rearrangement joins TRBV11-2 to TRBJ1-1; D is unresolved. CDR1 SGHAT and CDR2 FQNNGV come from the germline V gene. This CDR3 spans 15 amino acids. Trimming took off 3 bases at V and 10 bases at J, with 21 bases between the two ends. CDR3: CASSFEQGRSRIAFF. In DNA form, the CDR3 reads TGTGCCAGCAGCTTCGAACAAGGCAGGTCAAGGATAGCTTTCTTT.

This clonotype was found many times. The chain employs TRBV6-2 or TRBV6-3 and TRBJ2-1; 8 positions match TRBD1. This CDR3 has 15 residues. From germline, CDR1 is MNHEY and CDR2 SVGEGT. The J segment lost 5 bases and the V segment lost 6 bases, leaving 9 bases of the junction unmatched. The CDR3 region has the DNA TGTGCCAGCAGCTCTAAATGGACAGGGAACAATGAGCAGTTCTTC. This gives the protein CASSSKWTGNNEQFF.

This clonotype was seen a handful of times. The chain carries TRBV6-5 and TRBJ2-7, with D perhaps TRBD1 (6 bases). The CDR3 runs to 14 residues. V was cut by 6 bases and J by 0 bases, with 12 bases left in between. Per the germline V gene, CDR1 is MNHEY and CDR2 is SVGAGI. The CDR3 sequence: CASSRGFSSYEQYF. CDR3 coding DNA: TGTGCCAGCAGCAGGGGCTTCAGCTCCTACGAGCAGTACTTC.

This clonotype was detected ten times or more. The V and J genes are TRBV3-1 and TRBJ1-1; D possibly corresponds to TRBD1 (5 bases). Germline V gives CDR1 LGHDT, CDR2 YNNKEL (reference sequence). V was clipped by 3 bases and J by 5 bases, with 10 bases between them. The length of the CDR3 is 13 residues. Written as DNA, the CDR3 is TGTGCCAGCAGCCACGGGGCTGGGACTGAAGCTTTCTTT. Its translation: CASSHGAGTEAFF.

This clonotype was observed at least ten times. V is TRBV20-1 and J is TRBJ2-7; D gene unclear. This CDR3 is built from 14 residues. Germline V gene data show CDR1 as DFQATT and CDR2 as SNEGSKA (reference sequence). The germline V and J ends were trimmed by 1 base and 0 bases, with 10 bases remaining between them. The CDR3 here is CSARAWQDSYEQYF. Written as DNA, the CDR3 is TGCAGTGCTAGAGCGTGGCAGGACTCCTACGAGCAGTACTTC.

The table lists this clonotype with many counts. The chain carries TRBV20-1 and TRBJ2-7; TRBD2 matches at 8 bases. Germline CDR1 and CDR2: DFQATT and SNEGSKA (reference sequence). The CDR3 loop spans 13 amino acids. The J segment lost 5 bases and the V segment lost 5 bases, leaving 8 bases of the junction unmatched. This CDR3 reads CSAVPGGPHEQYF. For the CDR3, the DNA is TGCAGTGCTGTTCCGGGGGGGCCTCACGAGCAGTACTTC.

This clonotype has a count of ten or more. The chain is built from TRBV7-9 and TRBJ1-1; TRBD1 matches 9 bases. This CDR3 spans 14 amino acids. The junction had 6 bases not matched to a gene; V was cut back by 5 bases and J by 5 bases. Germline CDR1 and CDR2: SEHNR and FQNEAQ (reference sequence). CDR3 protein: CASSARDRATEAFF. The CDR3 DNA reads TGTGCCAGCAGCGCCCGGGACAGGGCTACTGAAGCTTTCTTT.

A single count supports this clonotype. This may come from a read error, since a much larger clone is one base off. The CDR3 coding sequence is TGTGCCAACAGTGATCTAGCGAGGGATACGCAGTATTTT. Translating gives CANSDLARDTQYF. J is TRBJ2-3 and V is TRBV2; D perhaps matches TRBD2 (6 bases). Looked up from germline, CDR1 is SNHLY and CDR2 is FYNNEI. This CDR3 contains 13 residues.

V and J are TRBV5-1 and TRBJ2-1; 7 positions agree with TRBD1. V trimming: 0 bases; J trimming: 4 bases; junction bases outside the gene matches: 10. CDR3 length: 17 amino acids. Germline V CDR1 and CDR2: SGHRS, YFSETQ. CDR3 in amino acids: CASSLVPRGQRYNEQFF. The CDR3, as DNA: TGCGCCAGCAGCTTGGTCCCTAGGGGACAGAGATACAATGAGCAGTTCTTC.

Only a few counts were recorded for this clonotype. Its ends do not fully match the called genes, so a read error is possible. This sequence joins TRBV7-3 and TRBJ2-5; D remains ambiguous. This CDR3 comprises 14 residues. Germline values: CDR1 SGHTA, CDR2 FQGTGA. The CDR3 DNA is TGCGCCAGCAGCCAAGAAGGGCTTCTAGAGACCCAGTACTTC. Protein: CASSQEGLLETQYF. Supplemented by reference TRBV7-3 and TRBJ2-5, the full variable domain reads GAGVSQTPSNKVTEKGKYVELRCDPISGHTALYWYRQSLGQGPEFLIYFQGTGAADDSGLPNDRFFAVRPEGSVSTLKIQRTERGDSAVYLCASSQEGLLETQYFGPGTRLLVL.

This clonotype was seen ten or more times. CDR3 sequence: CASSTGTENTGELFF. CDR3 nucleotides: TGTGCCAGCAGCACCGGGACAGAGAACACCGGGGAGCTGTTTTTT. The chain couples TRBV7-6 to TRBJ2-2; 7 bases fit TRBD1. Unmatched junction bases numbered 4, after V lost 5 bases and J lost 1 base. The germline CDR1 and CDR2 sequences are SGHVS and FNYEAQ. The CDR3 length is 15 residues.

The chain links TRBV7-8 to TRBJ2-7; D gene uncertain. V was cut by 3 bases and J by 3 bases, with 15 bases left in between. This CDR3 has 15 amino acids. Per germline, CDR1 SGHVS and CDR2 FQNEAQ. This CDR3 reads CASSFIAGDSYEQYF. CDR3 nucleotides: TGTGCCAGCAGCTTTATAGCAGGCGATAGCTACGAGCAGTACTTC.

This clonotype showed up just a few times. The chain joins TRBV7-9 to TRBJ2-7; D gene uncertain. The CDR3 length is 18 residues. Trimming left V 4 bases short and J 0 bases short, with 22 bases between. From germline, CDR1 is SEHNR and CDR2 FQNEAQ (reference sequence). The CDR3 loop is CASSSTLVLDSPSYEQYF. In DNA form, the CDR3 reads TGTGCCAGCAGCTCCACACTCGTATTGGATTCCCCCTCCTACGAGCAGTACTTC.

This clonotype showed up many times. This CDR3 reads CASRVGQSPTYEQYF. CDR3 DNA: TGTGCCAGCAGAGTAGGACAGAGCCCTACCTACGAGCAGTACTTC. The chain joins TRBV12-3 or TRBV12-4 to TRBJ2-7, with D possibly matching TRBD1 (6 bases). V dropped 6 bases and J dropped 2 bases, with 17 bases sitting between them. The CDR3 runs to 15 residues.

This clonotype came up many times. The chain recombines TRBV7-2 with TRBJ1-1; TRBD1 agrees at 9 bases. CDR3 length equals 15 residues. V lost 5 bases to trimming and J lost 1 base; unmatched junction nucleotides: 5. Looked up from germline, CDR1 is SGHTA and CDR2 is FQGNSA. The CDR3 reads CASSGGQGKNTEAFF. The CDR3 region has the DNA TGTGCCAGCAGCGGGGGACAGGGTAAGAACACTGAAGCTTTCTTT.

This clonotype was counted at least ten times. The CDR3 coding sequence is TGTGCCAGCACCCGCGGGGGGGCGAGGGATGAGCAGTTCTTC. Translated: CASTRGGARDEQFF. V gene TRBV3-1 combines with J gene TRBJ2-1, with 9 bases that match TRBD2. The ends lost 7 bases at V and 8 bases at J; junction bases unmatched: 9. Germline lookup yields CDR1 LGHDT and CDR2 YNNKEL (reference sequence). This CDR3 comprises 14 residues.

This clonotype was seen only a few times. The chain combines TRBV3-1 with TRBJ2-1; D not certain. V was pared by 4 bases and J by 8 bases, with 12 bases between. Germline values: CDR1 LGHDT, CDR2 YNNKEL (reference sequence). The CDR3 has 13 amino acids. CDR3 DNA: TGTGCCAGCAGCCCAAATAGGGTCTATGAGCAGTTCTTC. This sequence encodes CASSPNRVYEQFF.

This clonotype was counted many times. CDR3 protein: CASSRTGGVGEKLFF. In nucleotides, the CDR3 is TGCGCCAGCAGCCGGACAGGGGGCGTAGGAGAAAAACTGTTTTTT. This chain links TRBV5-1 with TRBJ1-4, with 11 bases that match TRBD1. With 4 bases clipped from V and 8 bases from J, the junction kept 7 bases outside the gene matches. In germline, CDR1 is SGHRS, CDR2 YFSETQ. The CDR3 loop spans 15 amino acids.

This clonotype was picked up many times. DNA for the CDR3: TGTGCCATCAGTGAGGCAGGGCCTGCAGATACGCAGTATTTT. This encodes CAISEAGPADTQYF. This sequence joins TRBV10-3 and TRBJ2-3, with D perhaps matching TRBD1 (5 bases). CDR1 is ENHRY and CDR2 is SYGVKD in the germline V gene. The CDR3 spans 14 residues. V lost 2 bases and J lost 4, with 10 bases in between.

The gene calls are TRBV5-1 and TRBJ1-1, with D uncertain. CDR3 length: 13 amino acids. The V end lost 1 base, the J end lost 9 bases, and 13 bases lay between the germline ends. Germline CDR1 reads SGHRS; CDR2 reads YFSETQ. The CDR3 spells CASSLNVGHKAFF. CDR3 bases: TGCGCCAGCAGCTTGAACGTAGGGCACAAAGCTTTCTTT.